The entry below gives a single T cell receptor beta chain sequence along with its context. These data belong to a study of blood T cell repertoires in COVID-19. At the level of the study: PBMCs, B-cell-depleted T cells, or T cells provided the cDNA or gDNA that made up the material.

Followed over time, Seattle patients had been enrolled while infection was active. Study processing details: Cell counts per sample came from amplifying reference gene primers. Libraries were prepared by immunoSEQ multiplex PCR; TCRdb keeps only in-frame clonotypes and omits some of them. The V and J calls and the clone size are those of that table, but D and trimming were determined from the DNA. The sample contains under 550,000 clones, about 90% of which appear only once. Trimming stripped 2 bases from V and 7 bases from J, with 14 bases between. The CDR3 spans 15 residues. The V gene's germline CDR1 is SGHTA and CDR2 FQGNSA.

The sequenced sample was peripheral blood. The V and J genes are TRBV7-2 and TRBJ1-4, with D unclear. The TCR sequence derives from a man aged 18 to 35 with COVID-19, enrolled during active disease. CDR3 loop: CASSLYGRPAEKLFF. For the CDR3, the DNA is TGTGCCAGCAGCTTATATGGCAGGCCTGCTGAAAAACTGTTTTTT.